The 22 T cell receptor beta chains in this list originate from one sample, sequenced in a study of shared clonotypes between healthy human individuals (dated by TCRdb to the early 2020s). The library was generated by the immunoSEQ multiplex PCR assay. Sourced from immuneACCESS, this table was stored by TCRdb with only in-frame sequences that have V and J called. A share of the clones is absent; for the studies checked, an unresolved V gene accounts for under half, and the remainder has no known explanation. This sample lists 2,100,000 or so clones; 95% were detected once. 0.1% to 0.15% of the sample is held by the ten biggest clonotypes. The specimen sequenced was naive CD4+ T cells sorted from blood. The cell subset or site label corresponds to: CD45RA+ positively selected. The source of these receptors is a man between 18 and 29 years old in good health.

V and J are TRBV19 and TRBJ1-1, with 7 bases that match TRBD1. The germline V gene encodes CDR1 LNHDA and CDR2 SQIVND (reference sequence). This CDR3 has 14 amino acids. V dropped 6 bases and J dropped 5; count of bases not matched to a gene: 9. CDR3 DNA: TGTGCCAGTAGGACCACAGGGGAATGGACTGAAGCTTTCTTT. Protein: CASRTTGEWTEAFF.

The genes are TRBV6-5 and TRBJ2-1; perhaps TRBD2 as D (5 bases). CDR1 MNHEY and CDR2 SVGAGI come from the germline V gene. The CDR3 consists of 11 residues. The germline V and J ends were trimmed by 11 bases and 5 bases, with 10 bases remaining between them. CDR3 sequence: CALGRDNEQFF. CDR3 coding DNA: TGTGCCCTTGGGCGGGACAATGAGCAGTTCTTC.

This chain uses TRBV27 with TRBJ2-5; 8 nucleotides agree with TRBD1. V gave up 5 bases and J gave up 3 bases; unmatched junction bases: 8. Germline-derived CDR1 and CDR2 are MNHEY and SMNVEV (reference sequence). The CDR3 sequence is 15 residues long. CDR3 nucleotides: TGTGCCAGCAGTAAGGGACAGGTAGTAAAAGAGACCCAGTACTTC. It specifies CASSKGQVVKETQYF.

The rearrangement uses TRBV5-4 and TRBJ2-3, with D perhaps TRBD2 (5 bases). There are 17 residues in the CDR3. CDR1 is SGHNT, CDR2 YYREEE, per germline (reference sequence). The V and J ends lost 0 bases and 2 bases respectively, with 16 bases between them. The CDR3 spells CASSLDRGRASTDTQYF. The DNA for the CDR3 is TGTGCCAGCAGCTTGGATCGCGGGCGGGCTTCCACAGATACGCAGTATTTT.

The chain joins TRBV7-2 to TRBJ1-1; D gene unclear. CDR1 is SGHTA, CDR2 FQGNSA, per germline. The CDR3 is 12 residues long. Trimming took 7 bases from V and 11 from J, leaving 17 bases between them. CDR3 coding DNA: TGTGCCAGCACCCTTAGGGCGGGTGCGGCTTTCTTT. It yields the protein CASTLRAGAAFF.

DNA for the CDR3: TGTGCCAGCAGTGGACTGGATACGCAGTATTTT. This encodes CASSGLDTQYF. The genes are TRBV25-1 and TRBJ2-3, with D unclear. V shed 4 bases and J shed 6 bases, with 5 bases lying between them. Germline values: CDR1 MGHDK, CDR2 SYGVNS. The CDR3 totals 11 residues. The full variable domain, with the rest looked up from reference TRBV25-1 and TRBJ2-3, is EADIYQTPRYLVIGTGKKITLECSQTMGHDKMYWYQQDPGMELHLIHYSYGVNSTEKGDLSSESTVSRIRTEHFPLTLESARPSHTSQYLCASSGLDTQYFGPGTRLTVL.

The chain joins TRBV6-1 to TRBJ1-1, with D possibly being TRBD1 (5 bases). The CDR3 contains 12 residues. Between the trimmed V and J ends, which lost 8 bases and 4 bases, there was a span of 11 bases. CDR1 is MNHNS and CDR2 is SASEGT in the germline V gene. CDR3 coding DNA: TGTGCCAGCGGTACAGGTATCACTGAAGCTTTCTTT. This codes for CASGTGITEAFF.

V and J are TRBV27 and TRBJ1-3; TRBD1 matches 7 bases. V lost 3 bases and J lost 0; bases outside the gene matches: 2. The CDR3 loop spans 15 amino acids. Per the germline V gene, CDR1 is MNHEY and CDR2 is SMNVEV (reference sequence). CDR3 in amino acids: CASSFRTGSGNTIYF. The DNA of the CDR3 is TGTGCCAGCAGTTTCCGGACAGGCTCTGGAAACACCATATATTTT.

This clone occurred a few times. Other nucleotide sequences in the sample specify the same CDR3. This sequence joins TRBV11-2 and TRBJ1-6; D is undetermined. There are 13 residues in the CDR3. The V end lost 6 bases, the J end lost 3 bases, and 6 bases lay between the germline ends. Per the germline V gene, CDR1 is SGHAT and CDR2 is FQNNGV. In DNA, the CDR3 is TGTGCCAGCAGACCTGGCTATAATTCACCCCTCCACTTT. Translating it yields CASRPGYNSPLHF.

This sequence joins TRBV11-2 and TRBJ1-6; TRBD1 might be the D (5 bases). Germline V lookup: CDR1 SGHAT, CDR2 FQNNGV. V lost 1 base, J lost 2 bases, and 15 bases lay in between. CDR3 size: 18 residues. CDR3 nucleotide sequence: TGTGCCAGCAGCTTAGGAATGGGGGGGTACGCCTATAATTCACCCCTCCACTTT. Its protein product is CASSLGMGGYAYNSPLHF.

The genes are TRBV10-2 and TRBJ2-3; 7 bases fit TRBD1. The CDR3 loop spans 15 amino acids. V shed 4 bases and J 4 bases; nucleotides not matched to a gene: 8. Germline CDR1 WSHSY, CDR2 SAAADI. CDR3 sequence reads: CASSGDSRIADTQYF. The CDR3 DNA reads TGCGCCAGCAGTGGGGACAGCCGGATCGCAGATACGCAGTATTTT.

The chain is built from TRBV11-2 and TRBJ2-7; TRBD1 matches at 8 bases. This CDR3 comprises 14 residues. The V segment lost 5 bases and the J segment 6 bases; nucleotides outside the gene matches: 9. CDR1 SGHAT and CDR2 FQNNGV come from the germline V gene. Here the CDR3 reads CASSRTGKFSEQYF. CDR3 sequence (DNA): TGTGCCAGCAGCCGGACAGGGAAGTTCTCCGAGCAGTACTTC.

The gene calls are TRBV5-1 and TRBJ2-5; possibly TRBD2 for D (5 bases). Trimming removed 1 base at V and 0 bases at J, with 16 bases between. The germline V gene has CDR1 SGHRS and CDR2 YFSETQ. This CDR3 contains 17 residues. The CDR3 region has the DNA TGCGCCAGCAGCTTGATGGGAGCCCTTTTAAACCAAGAGACCCAGTACTTC. This codes for CASSLMGALLNQETQYF.

The chain carries TRBV6-5 and TRBJ2-2; 10 bases agree with TRBD2. With V trimmed by 6 bases and J by 3 bases, 4 bases remained unmatched. Germline assignment: CDR1 MNHEY and CDR2 SVGAGI. The length of the CDR3 is 15 residues. The CDR3 loop reads CASSLAGGYTGELFF. The CDR3 DNA is TGTGCCAGCAGCTTAGCGGGGGGTTACACCGGGGAGCTGTTTTTT.

The chain has TRBV10-3 and TRBJ2-5; D not certain. The CDR3 length is 13 residues. The V and J ends lost 3 bases and 7 bases respectively, with 12 bases between them. In germline, CDR1 is ENHRY, CDR2 SYGVKD. CDR3 DNA: TGTGCCATCAGTGACTCCGGGCCTGGGACCCAGTACTTC. This translates into CAISDSGPGTQYF.

The rearrangement uses TRBV6-1 and TRBJ1-5; unclear D gene. Germline loops: CDR1 MNHNS, CDR2 SASEGT. Between the trimmed V and J ends, which lost 6 bases and 3 bases, there was a span of 9 bases. This CDR3 is 13 amino acids long. The CDR3 loop reads CASSAIYNQPQHF. In DNA form, the CDR3 reads TGTGCCAGCAGCGCCATTTACAATCAGCCCCAGCATTTT.

CDR3 DNA sequence: TGCGCCAGCAGCTTGGGGGACCCCGCCAATGAGCAGTTCTTC. Its translation: CASSLGDPANEQFF. The chain recombines TRBV5-1 with TRBJ2-1, with D perhaps being TRBD1 or TRBD2 (5 bases each). The CDR3 is 14 residues long. Per the germline V gene, CDR1 is SGHRS and CDR2 is YFSETQ. V was pared by 0 bases and J by 6 bases, with 10 bases between.

Worth noting for this clone: The same CDR3 also results from other DNA sequences found in this sample. The chain has TRBV2 and TRBJ1-3, with a tentative D call TRBD1 (5 bases). This CDR3 has 15 amino acids. With 0 bases removed from V and 1 base from J, the gap between germline ends came to 7 bases. Germline CDR1 reads SNHLY; CDR2 reads FYNNEI. The CDR3, as DNA: TGTGCCAGCAGTGAAGCTGCAGGGTCTGGAAACACCATATATTTT. This sequence encodes CASSEAAGSGNTIYF. Drawing the rest from reference TRBV2 and TRBJ1-3, the complete variable domain is EPEVTQTPSHQVTQMGQEVILRCVPISNHLYFYWYRQILGQKVEFLVSFYNNEISEKSEIFDDQFSVERPDGSNFTLKIRSTKLEDSAMYFCASSEAAGSGNTIYFGEGSWLTVV.

The rearrangement joins TRBV18 to TRBJ2-2, with TRBD1 matching over 8 bases. There are 14 residues in the CDR3. Per germline, CDR1 KGHSH and CDR2 LQKENI. The V segment lost 6 bases and the J segment 5 bases; nucleotides outside the gene matches: 5. CDR3 sequence (DNA): TGTGCCAGCTCGTCAGGGGGCAGGACCGGGGAGCTGTTTTTT. Residues: CASSSGGRTGELFF.

The gene calls are TRBV12-5 and TRBJ2-1; TRBD1 matches at 7 bases. V gave up 1 base and J gave up 6 bases; unmatched junction bases: 0. This CDR3 region has 13 residues. Germline V gene lookup returns CDR1 LGHNT and CDR2 FRNRAP. Here the CDR3 DNA reads TGTGCTAGTGGTTTGGACAGGGGCAATGAGCAGTTCTTC. It encodes CASGLDRGNEQFF.

The J gene is TRBJ2-1, the V gene TRBV2; D possibly corresponds to TRBD1 (5 bases). V was pared by 4 bases and J by 2 bases, with 12 bases between. This CDR3 is built from 15 residues. Per the germline V gene, CDR1 is SNHLY and CDR2 is FYNNEI. The CDR3 coding sequence is TGTGCCAGCAGTGTAGAACAGGCGACCTACAATGAGCAGTTCTTC. The encoded protein is CASSVEQATYNEQFF.

J is TRBJ2-7 and V is TRBV25-1, with 8 bases aligning to TRBD1. The CDR3 loop spans 16 amino acids. Germline CDR1 and CDR2: MGHDK and SYGVNS. V trimming: 2 bases; J trimming: 3 bases; junction bases outside the gene matches: 9. The CDR3 protein is CASSEIAGGTFYEQYF. DNA for the CDR3: TGTGCCAGCAGTGAAATAGCAGGGGGCACCTTCTACGAGCAGTACTTC.